A selection of T cell receptor beta chains follows, all from one sample in a study of T-cell reconstitution after alpha-beta-depleted transplantation in children. In TCRdb, the PCR reads were re-called with MiXCR into one record per CDR3 protein. The sample has almost 600,000 distinct CDR3 sequences; 27% are singletons. The input for sequencing was PBMCs, taken before TCRalphabeta/CD19-depleted stem cell transplant. The receptors originated from a boy under two years old with Wiskott-Aldrich syndrome, due to receive a stem cell transplant. CDR3s include the opening cysteine and the closing phenylalanine or tryptophan. The order of the fields is J gene, V gene, clone size, D gene, CDR3 protein, CDR3 DNA. The D gene is left open where the match is weak. Clone size is not always given. Where it is, it says once, few, many or a class for expanded clones.

TRBJ2-7 TRBV20-1 . TRBD2 CSASGLAGGIGSNEQYF TGCAGTGCTAGTGGGCTAGCGGGAGGGATTGGATCCAACGAGCAGTACTTC
TRBJ2-7 TRBV12-3/TRBV12-4 . TRBD2 CASSLQTSGLSYEQYF TGTGCCAGCAGTCTCCAGACTAGCGGGTTATCCTACGAGCAGTACTTC
TRBJ2-7 TRBV3-1 few . CASSLSGADYEQYF TGTGCCAGCAGCCTCAGCGGTGCAGACTACGAGCAGTACTTC
TRBJ2-2 TRBV20-1 . TRBD1 CSARDRGGTGELFF TGCAGTGCTAGGGACAGGGGGGGAACCGGGGAGCTGTTTTTT
TRBJ2-1 TRBV5-1 few TRBD2 CASSALAGVDNEQFF TGCGCCAGCAGCGCGCTAGCGGGAGTCGACAATGAGCAGTTCTTC
TRBJ1-2 TRBV12-3/TRBV12-4 . . CASSDPGRGIYGYTF TGTGCCAGCAGTGACCCGGGACGGGGGATATATGGCTACACCTTC
TRBJ2-5 TRBV7-2 few . CASSLAHGREWQETQYF TGTGCCAGCAGCTTAGCGCACGGTCGGGAGTGGCAAGAGACCCAGTACTTC
TRBJ1-1 TRBV3-1 few TRBD1 CASSQRQGADTEAFF TGTGCCAGCAGTCAAAGACAGGGGGCTGACACTGAAGCTTTCTTT
TRBJ2-2 TRBV20-1 few . CSARNMDRELFF TGCAGTGCTAGGAATATGGATCGGGAGCTGTTTTTT
TRBJ1-5 TRBV5-1 . . CASSLEGLGQPQHF TGCGCCAGCAGCTTGGAAGGTTTAGGTCAGCCCCAGCATTTT
TRBJ1-5 TRBV20-1 . . CSAREGFTGNQPQHF TGCAGTGCTAGAGAGGGGTTTACGGGTAATCAGCCCCAGCATTTT
TRBJ2-1 TRBV5-1 once . CASSRRAAAGSYNEQFF TGCGCCAGCAGCCGACGCGCGGCCGCCGGCTCCTACAATGAGCAGTTCTTC
TRBJ2-1 TRBV4-1 . . CASSPSPRQTNEQFF TGCGCCAGCAGCCCGAGCCCGAGACAGACAAATGAGCAGTTCTTC
TRBJ1-5 TRBV29-1 few . CSASGGAGQPQHF TGCAGCGCCTCCGGCGGGGCCGGTCAGCCCCAGCATTTT
TRBJ2-4 TRBV5-1 . TRBD1 CASSFGQGGKNIQYF TGCGCCAGCAGCTTTGGACAGGGCGGCAAAAACATTCAGTACTTC
TRBJ1-1 TRBV5-1 few . CASSLGTDRTEAFF TGCGCCAGCAGCTTGGGGACAGACCGCACTGAAGCTTTCTTT
TRBJ2-1 TRBV5-1 . TRBD2 CASSARALAAYNEQFF TGCGCCAGCAGCGCCCGGGCACTAGCGGCCTACAATGAGCAGTTCTTC
TRBJ2-1 TRBV27 once TRBD1 CASSLWIGTGGDEQFF TGTGCCAGCAGTTTATGGATAGGGACAGGGGGGGATGAGCAGTTCTTC
TRBJ1-2 TRBV30 once . CAWSPRDGYTF TGTGCCTGGAGTCCCAGGGATGGCTACACCTTC
TRBJ2-7 TRBV10-3 few . CAIARGPLYEQYF TGTGCCATCGCACGGGGCCCCTTATACGAGCAGTACTTC
TRBJ1-4 TRBV5-1 . . CASTPGGQGGSEKLFF TGCGCCAGCACCCCTGGAGGGCAGGGCGGGAGTGAAAAACTGTTTTTT
TRBJ2-1 TRBV3-1 . . CASRPWRGTLNEQFF TGTGCCAGCAGGCCTTGGAGGGGGACCCTCAATGAGCAGTTCTTC
TRBJ2-3 TRBV7-9 . . CASSPTRQLTDTQYF TGTGCCAGCAGCCCGACTAGGCAACTCACAGATACGCAGTATTTT
TRBJ2-3 TRBV9 . TRBD2 CASSAASGTPSVTDTQYF TGTGCCAGCAGCGCCGCTAGCGGGACCCCCTCCGTCACAGATACGCAGTATTTT
TRBJ2-7 TRBV16 . . CASSPLYGASYEQYF TGTGCCAGCAGCCCACTATACGGCGCCTCCTACGAGCAGTACTTC
TRBJ2-1 TRBV5-1 few . CASSLAGVNSYNEQFF TGCGCCAGCAGCTTGGCCGGGGTAAACTCCTACAATGAGCAGTTCTTC
TRBJ2-4 TRBV5-6 few . CASSLGPLAKNIQYF TGTGCCAGCAGCTTGGGCCCGCTAGCCAAAAACATTCAGTACTTC
TRBJ2-5 TRBV7-2 few TRBD1 CASSHDRAQETQYF TGTGCCAGCAGCCACGACAGGGCCCAAGAGACCCAGTACTTC
TRBJ2-3 TRBV18 . TRBD2 CASSPGTSSLTDTQYF TGTGCCAGCTCACCCGGGACTAGCAGCCTCACAGATACGCAGTATTTT
TRBJ1-1 TRBV5-1 . . CASRRGTDLATEAFF TGCGCCAGCAGACGAGGGACGGACCTTGCGACTGAAGCTTTCTTT
TRBJ2-1 TRBV5-1 . . CASSLGLTRGIDEQFF TGCGCCAGCAGCTTGGGGCTGACCCGGGGAATCGATGAGCAGTTCTTC
TRBJ2-1 TRBV15 few . CATSWAYNEQFF TGTGCCACCTCCTGGGCTTACAATGAGCAGTTCTTC
TRBJ2-7 TRBV5-1 many . CASSLTYSYEQYF TGCGCCAGCAGCTTAACATACTCCTACGAGCAGTACTTC
TRBJ2-7 TRBV20-1 . TRBD2 CSARRTSGSYEQYF TGCAGTGCTAGAAGGACTAGCGGAAGCTACGAGCAGTACTTC
TRBJ2-7 TRBV10-3 . TRBD2 CAISGLAEAYEQYF TGTGCCATCAGTGGTCTAGCGGAAGCCTACGAGCAGTACTTC
TRBJ1-1 TRBV5-1 . TRBD1 CASSLAPTGINTEAFF TGCGCCAGCAGCTTGGCCCCGACAGGGATAAACACTGAAGCTTTCTTT
TRBJ2-5 TRBV5-1 . . CASSKGVRGETQYF TGCGCCAGCAGCAAGGGGGTGCGGGGAGAGACCCAGTACTTC
TRBJ2-6 TRBV20-1 . . CSARRGQGTGANVLTF TGCAGTGCTAGAAGGGGCCAGGGGACCGGGGCCAACGTCCTGACTTTC
TRBJ1-5 TRBV10-3 . . CAISESWGGSQPQHF TGTGCCATCAGTGAGTCATGGGGGGGCAGTCAGCCCCAGCATTTT
TRBJ1-1 TRBV7-8 . . CASSEQPNTEAFF TGTGCCAGCAGCGAGCAGCCGAACACTGAAGCTTTCTTT
TRBJ2-3 TRBV7-9 few . CASSYDTDTQYF TGTGCCAGCAGCTATGACACAGATACGCAGTATTTT
TRBJ2-5 TRBV6-1 . . CASSEGGWKETQYF TGTGCCAGCAGTGAAGGAGGCTGGAAAGAGACCCAGTACTTC
TRBJ2-5 TRBV20-1 . TRBD2 CSASPGLAIETQYF TGCAGTGCTAGTCCGGGACTAGCGATAGAGACCCAGTACTTC
TRBJ2-1 TRBV5-1 few . CASSLVHAGSNEQFF TGCGCCAGCAGCTTGGTTCATGCGGGTAGCAATGAGCAGTTCTTC
TRBJ2-2 TRBV5-1 . . CASSADGQNTGELFF TGCGCCAGCAGCGCGGACGGGCAGAACACCGGGGAGCTGTTTTTT
TRBJ2-3 TRBV4-1 . TRBD2 CASSHLSGRIDTQYF TGCGCCAGCAGCCACCTTAGCGGGAGAATAGATACGCAGTATTTT
TRBJ2-5 TRBV20-1 . TRBD1 CSAGGQGAGETQYF TGCAGTGCTGGGGGGCAGGGGGCCGGAGAGACCCAGTACTTC
TRBJ2-7 TRBV7-8 . . CASSSVAEPSGAEQYF TGTGCCAGCAGCTCCGTAGCGGAACCCTCCGGGGCCGAGCAGTACTTC